The next 24 T cell receptor beta chains were all read from a single sample in a study of neurological immune-mediated disorders. TCRdb ran MiXCR on the 5' RACE reads and lists one entry per CDR3 protein. The sample shows around 61,000 distinct CDR3 sequences, more than 4.5% of them seen only once. Sequenced material: PBMCs. The receptors shown here come from a human donor with multiple sclerosis. The donor label of this sample is uncertain.

This clonotype was found many times. The rearrangement joins TRBV20-1 to TRBJ1-4, with 7 nucleotides matching TRBD1. The germline V gene has CDR1 DFQATT and CDR2 SNEGSKA (reference sequence). Unmatched junction bases numbered 18, after V lost 1 base and J lost 10 bases. The CDR3 length is 17 residues. CDR3 coding DNA: TGCAGTGCTAGAGTGTCTCGACAGGGCACGTGGAGCGGAAAACTGTTTTTT. This gives the protein CSARVSRQGTWSGKLFF.

This clonotype was seen many times. V usage is TRBV5-6 and J usage is TRBJ2-1; D ambiguous. The CDR3 contains 13 residues. Trimming stripped 0 bases from V and 5 bases from J, with 6 bases between. Looked up from germline, CDR1 is SGHDT and CDR2 is YYEEEE. CDR3 protein: CASSLVENNEQFF. The CDR3 DNA reads TGTGCCAGCAGCTTGGTGGAGAACAATGAGCAGTTCTTC.

This clonotype was seen many times. A clone one base away is much larger, so this may be a read error. V and J are TRBV5-1 and TRBJ2-7; 8 bases match TRBD1. The germline V gene encodes CDR1 SGHRS and CDR2 YFSETQ. The CDR3 consists of 14 residues. The CDR3 loop is CANSLRTGPGEQYF. The CDR3 DNA reads as TGCGCCAACAGCTTACGGACAGGGCCTGGCGAGCAGTACTTC.

This clonotype has ten or more counts. The chain couples TRBV20-1 to TRBJ2-5; TRBD1 is a possible D gene (8 bases). Between the trimmed V and J ends, which lost 2 bases and 2 bases, there was a span of 15 bases. In germline, CDR1 is DFQATT, CDR2 SNEGSKA (reference sequence). There are 15 residues in the CDR3. The CDR3 region has the DNA TGCAGTGCTAGATATACAGGGGGGGATCAAGAGACCCAGTACTTC. Protein sequence: CSARYTGGDQETQYF.

This clonotype was counted many times. The chain links TRBV7-2 to TRBJ2-1, with D perhaps TRBD2 (6 bases). Trimming stripped 4 bases from V and 5 bases from J, with 18 bases between. CDR1 and CDR2 (germline): SGHTA, FQGNSA. This CDR3 has 16 amino acids. Written as DNA, the CDR3 is TGTGCCAGCAGCTCGTGGGACTTTTTACCTAACAATGAGCAGTTCTTC. Its protein product is CASSSWDFLPNNEQFF.

The sample holds many counts of this clonotype. The chain has TRBV29-1 and TRBJ2-3; 12 bases match TRBD2. The CDR3 runs 16 residues. Germline-derived CDR1 and CDR2 are SQVTM and ANQGSEA. V was pared by 1 base and J by 4 bases, with 6 bases of the junction left unmatched. DNA of the CDR3: TGCAGCGTTGAAGGAGGGCTAGCGGGGGGGGCAGATACGCAGTATTTT. Translating it yields CSVEGGLAGGADTQYF.

This clonotype has at least ten counts. This rearrangement joins TRBV20-1 to TRBJ2-5; 9 bases agree with TRBD1. The CDR3 totals 15 residues. Germline CDR1 and CDR2: DFQATT and SNEGSKA (reference sequence). Trimming cost V 0 bases and J 3 bases; bases outside gene matches: 5. The CDR3 coding sequence is TGCAGTGCTAGAGAAACAGGGGGCCAAAAAGAGACCCAGTACTTC. It is translated as CSARETGGQKETQYF.

This clonotype was detected many times. The chain has TRBV5-1 and TRBJ2-3; 7 bases match TRBD1. The length of the CDR3 is 15 residues. The junction had 5 bases not matched to a gene; V was cut back by 2 bases and J by 2 bases. CDR1 is SGHRS and CDR2 is YFSETQ in the germline V gene. DNA of the CDR3: TGCGCCAGCAGCTTTGGACAGGCGTACACAGATACGCAGTATTTT. It encodes CASSFGQAYTDTQYF.

This clonotype came up many times. CDR3 sequence: CASSWGDGRNTEAFF. The CDR3 nucleotides read TGTGCCAGCAGTTGGGGGGACGGTCGGAACACTGAAGCTTTCTTT. This rearrangement joins TRBV12-3 or TRBV12-4 to TRBJ1-1; TRBD1 might be the D (5 bases). V gave up 4 bases and J gave up 1 base, with 13 bases separating them. The CDR3 runs to 15 residues.

The chain is built from TRBV20-1 and TRBJ1-6; 9 nucleotides match TRBD1. Germline values: CDR1 DFQATT, CDR2 SNEGSKA (reference sequence). V gave up 3 bases and J gave up 9 bases; unmatched junction bases: 6. The CDR3 is made up of 14 amino acids. CDR3 coding DNA: TGCAGTGCTAGGGGACAGGGAGTTAGTTCACCCCTCCACTTT. Residues: CSARGQGVSSPLHF.

The table lists this clonotype with many counts. The chain employs TRBV5-1 and TRBJ2-3, with unresolved D. The V end was cut by 4 bases, the J end by 2 bases, with 11 bases between. The V gene's germline CDR1 is SGHRS and CDR2 YFSETQ. This CDR3 has 14 amino acids. The CDR3 coding sequence is TGCGCCAGCAGCCCGTTGTTGTACACAGATACGCAGTATTTT. It encodes CASSPLLYTDTQYF.

This clonotype was counted many times. This CDR3 is CASSIGTVAYEQYF. The CDR3, as DNA: TGTGCCAGCAGTATCGGGACAGTTGCCTACGAGCAGTACTTC. The V call is TRBV6-2 or TRBV6-3, the J call TRBJ2-7; TRBD1 agrees at 7 bases. The CDR3 extends over 14 amino acids. Per germline, CDR1 MNHEY and CDR2 SVGEGT. The junction had 6 bases not matched to a gene; V was cut back by 5 bases and J by 2 bases.

This clonotype was detected many times. This chain joins TRBV6-6 and TRBJ2-7; maybe TRBD2 (6 bases). This CDR3 region has 13 residues. From germline, CDR1 is MNHNY and CDR2 SVGAGI (reference sequence). The V end was cut by 2 bases, the J end by 3 bases, with 8 bases between. The CDR3 here is CASSYGAGYEQYF. As DNA, the CDR3 is TGTGCCAGCAGTTACGGAGCGGGCTACGAGCAGTACTTC.

This clonotype was seen at least ten times. The rearrangement links TRBV2 to TRBJ1-1; no firm D call. Germline V gene lookup returns CDR1 SNHLY and CDR2 FYNNEI. Trimming stripped 6 bases from V and 5 bases from J, with 13 bases between. CDR3 length equals 13 residues. CDR3 nucleotide sequence: TGTGCCAGCAGCAAAAGGACCCCTACTGAAGCTTTCTTT. Encoded protein: CASSKRTPTEAFF.

The chain recombines TRBV4-1 with TRBJ2-3; TRBD2 agrees at 11 bases. Germline-derived CDR1 and CDR2 are MGHRA and YSYEKL. This CDR3 comprises 16 residues. The V and J ends lost 3 bases and 6 bases, in that order; junction bases with no gene match: 8. The chain's CDR3 is CASSHDRLAGGDTQYF. The CDR3 bases are TGCGCCAGCAGCCATGATCGTCTAGCGGGGGGCGATACGCAGTATTTT.

This clonotype was recorded many times. This chain joins TRBV20-1 and TRBJ2-2, with D unclear. Germline CDR1 is DFQATT and CDR2 is SNEGSKA (reference sequence). The CDR3 runs to 14 residues. With 3 bases removed from V and 1 base from J, the gap between germline ends came to 9 bases. The CDR3 loop reads CSASTSGNTGELFF. CDR3 sequence (DNA): TGCAGTGCTAGTACCTCAGGGAACACCGGGGAGCTGTTTTTT.

This clonotype was picked up many times. V usage is TRBV5-1 and J usage is TRBJ2-3; 7 positions agree with TRBD1. Germline assignment: CDR1 SGHRS and CDR2 YFSETQ. This CDR3 spans 16 amino acids. J lost 2 bases, V lost 3 bases, and 9 bases had no gene match. CDR3 loop: CASSSATGTHTDTQYF. CDR3 in DNA: TGCGCCAGCAGCTCGGCGACAGGGACCCACACAGATACGCAGTATTTT. The full variable domain, in which reference TRBV5-1 and TRBJ2-3 provide the parts outside the CDR3, is KAGVTQTPRYLIKTRGQQVTLSCSPISGHRSVSWYQQTPGQGLQFLFEYFSETQRNKGNFPGRFSGRQFSNSRSEMNVSTLELGDSALYLCASSSATGTHTDTQYFGPGTRLTVL.

This clonotype was seen ten or more times. The chain uses TRBV6-5 and TRBJ1-1, with D possibly TRBD1 on 6 matching bases. Looked up from germline, CDR1 is MNHEY and CDR2 is SVGAGI. Trimming took off 4 bases at V and 2 bases at J, with 11 bases between the two ends. The CDR3 loop spans 14 amino acids. The CDR3 loop is CASSSKGVNTEAFF. CDR3 nucleotide sequence: TGTGCCAGCAGTTCCAAGGGGGTAAACACTGAAGCTTTCTTT.

This clonotype has at least ten counts. The J gene is TRBJ1-1, the V gene TRBV6-5, with TRBD1 identical over 9 bases. In germline, CDR1 is MNHEY, CDR2 SVGAGI. The CDR3 has 15 amino acids. V shed 5 bases and J 3 bases; nucleotides not matched to a gene: 7. As DNA, the CDR3 is TGTGCCAGCAGTAAACGGACAGGGGCGTACACTGAAGCTTTCTTT. Its protein is CASSKRTGAYTEAFF.

To note about this clonotype: A much bigger clone sits one base away, suggesting this may be a read error. In DNA form, the CDR3 reads TGTGCCAGCAATCCGGCCACTAATGAAAAACTGTTTTTT. It translates to CASNPATNEKLFF. V is TRBV28 and J is TRBJ1-4; unclear D gene. Looked up from germline, CDR1 is MDHEN and CDR2 is SYDVKM. The CDR3 is made up of 13 amino acids. V dropped 7 bases and J dropped 2 bases, with 8 bases sitting between them.

This clonotype occurred many times. The rearrangement joins TRBV5-1 to TRBJ1-2; 10 nucleotides match TRBD1. The CDR3 consists of 16 residues. V was pared by 3 bases and J by 4 bases, with 9 bases of the junction left unmatched. Germline CDR1 SGHRS, CDR2 YFSETQ. The CDR3: CASSSTGTGEFYGYTF. The CDR3 nucleotides are TGCGCCAGCAGCTCGACCGGGACAGGGGAATTCTATGGCTACACCTTC.

This clonotype came up a few times. V usage is TRBV12-3 or TRBV12-4 and J usage is TRBJ2-1, with 7 bases aligning to TRBD2. The CDR3 sequence is 17 residues long. J gave up 1 base and V 1 base, and 7 bases lay outside the gene matches. CDR3 protein: CASSLVGGGTSYNEQFF. CDR3 DNA: TGTGCCAGCAGTTTAGTGGGGGGGGGTACTTCCTACAATGAGCAGTTCTTC.

This clonotype was observed at least ten times. This chain joins TRBV12-3 or TRBV12-4 and TRBJ2-7, with TRBD2 matching over 8 bases. CDR3 length equals 14 residues. V shed 4 bases and J 4 bases; nucleotides not matched to a gene: 6. This chain's CDR3 is CASSSTSGVYEQYF. DNA of the CDR3: TGTGCCAGCAGTTCCACTAGCGGTGTGTACGAGCAGTACTTC.

Many counts were recorded for this clonotype. The chain carries TRBV5-1 and TRBJ1-2, with 7 bases matching TRBD1. V shed 5 bases and J 6 bases; nucleotides not matched to a gene: 10. The CDR3 runs 14 residues. Per germline, CDR1 SGHRS and CDR2 YFSETQ. The CDR3 sequence is CASRPEGAGNGYTF. The CDR3 DNA reads as TGCGCCAGCAGACCCGAGGGGGCAGGGAATGGCTACACCTTC.